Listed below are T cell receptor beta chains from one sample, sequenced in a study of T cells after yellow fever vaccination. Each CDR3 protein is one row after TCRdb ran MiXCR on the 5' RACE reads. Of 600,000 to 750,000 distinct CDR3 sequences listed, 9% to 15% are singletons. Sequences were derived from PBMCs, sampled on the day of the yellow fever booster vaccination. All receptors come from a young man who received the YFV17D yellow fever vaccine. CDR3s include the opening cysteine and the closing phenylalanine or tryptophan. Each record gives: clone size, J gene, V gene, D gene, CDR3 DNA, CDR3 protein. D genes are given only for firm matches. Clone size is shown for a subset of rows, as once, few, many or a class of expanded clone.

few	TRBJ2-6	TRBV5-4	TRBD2	TGTGCCAGCAGCATACGACTAGCGGGAGCAGGGGCCAACGTCCTGACTTTC	CASSIRLAGAGANVLTF
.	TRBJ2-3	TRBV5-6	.	TGTGCCAGCAGCTTGACCGGAGCCTCGGCCACAGATACGCAGTATTTT	CASSLTGASATDTQYF
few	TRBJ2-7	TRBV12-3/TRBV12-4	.	TGTGCCAGCAGTTTGGGTCCGGCGGGGCAGTACTTC	CASSLGPAGQYF
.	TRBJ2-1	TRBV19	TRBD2	TGTGCCAGTAGTATAGGGACTAGCGGGAAGAGGGAGCAGTTCTTC	CASSIGTSGKREQFF
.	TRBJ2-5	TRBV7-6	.	TGTGCCAGCAGACAAACGAACTTGGAGACCCAGTACTTC	CASRQTNLETQYF
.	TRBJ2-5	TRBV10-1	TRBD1	TGCGCCAGCAGTCGGGACAGGGTAGGCCAAGAGACCCAGTACTTC	CASSRDRVGQETQYF
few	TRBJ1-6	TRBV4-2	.	TGTGCCAGCAGCCAAGATATAAAGGGCAGATTCGATTCACCCCTCCACTTT	CASSQDIKGRFDSPLHF
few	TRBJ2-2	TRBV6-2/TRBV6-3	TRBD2	TGTGCCAGCAGAGGACTGGGCGGGAGACACACCGGGGAGCTGTTTTTT	CASRGLGGRHTGELFF
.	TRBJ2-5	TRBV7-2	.	TGTGCCAGCAGCTTGGGTGGAGCTAAAGAGACCCAGTACTTC	CASSLGGAKETQYF
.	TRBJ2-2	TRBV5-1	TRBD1	TGCGCCAGCAGCCCGGGACAGGGGGCTTTTACCGGGGAGCTGTTTTTT	CASSPGQGAFTGELFF
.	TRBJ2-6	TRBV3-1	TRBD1	TGTGCCAGCAGCCGAACAGGGGCTGGGGCCAACGTCCTGACTTTC	CASSRTGAGANVLTF
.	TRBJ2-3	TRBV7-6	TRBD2	TGTGCCAGCAGCTTATATGGTAGCGGGAGGGCTCGGACAGATACGCAGTATTTT	CASSLYGSGRARTDTQYF
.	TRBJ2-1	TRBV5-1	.	TGCGCCAGCAGCGCGCTTAAATCTAGTGGGTCCTACAATGAGCAGTTCTTC	CASSALKSSGSYNEQFF
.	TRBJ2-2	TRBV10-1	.	TGCGCCAGCAGTGACGTCGGGACGGAGGTCGGGGAGCTGTTTTTT	CASSDVGTEVGELFF
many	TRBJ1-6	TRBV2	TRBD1	TGTGCCAGCAGTAGGACAGGGGGTTCACCCCTCCACTTT	CASSRTGGSPLHF
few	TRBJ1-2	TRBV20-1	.	TGCAGTGCTAGAGTGGTGGCAGGTCGGGGCTACACCTTC	CSARVVAGRGYTF
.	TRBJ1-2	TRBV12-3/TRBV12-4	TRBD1	TGTGCCAGCAGTTTTCAGGACAGGGTGAGCTACACCTTC	CASSFQDRVSYTF
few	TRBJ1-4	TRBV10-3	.	TGTGCCTCTCAAGGGGCCACTAATGAAAAACTGTTTTTT	CASQGATNEKLFF
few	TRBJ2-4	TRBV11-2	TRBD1	TGTGCCAGCAGCTTAGTAGGGGGCCGGAACATTCAGTACTTC	CASSLVGGRNIQYF
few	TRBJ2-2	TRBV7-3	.	TGTGCCAGCAGCTCCCACCTCCCTGCGACTCGGGACGTGAAGGTGTTTTTT	CASSSHLPATRDVKVFF
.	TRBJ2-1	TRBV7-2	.	TGTGCCAGCAGCGTGGCGCGGACTTCGTACAATGAGCAGTTCTTC	CASSVARTSYNEQFF
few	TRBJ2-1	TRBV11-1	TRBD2	TGTGCCAGCAGCTTCATCCTAGCGGGAGGCGTGGCCTACAATGAGCAGTTCTTC	CASSFILAGGVAYNEQFF
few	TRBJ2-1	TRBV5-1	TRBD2	TGCGCCAGCAAAGGGACTAGCGGGAGGATGTACAATGAGCAGTTCTTC	CASKGTSGRMYNEQFF
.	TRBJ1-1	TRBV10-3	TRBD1	TGTGCCATCAGTGAGTGGGGACAGGGGGCGCGTGGAACTGAAGCTTTCTTT	CAISEWGQGARGTEAFF
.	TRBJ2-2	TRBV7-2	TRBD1	TGTGCCAGCAGCTTAGGGGGGCAGGGGGCGGTCGGGGAGCTGTTTTTT	CASSLGGQGAVGELFF
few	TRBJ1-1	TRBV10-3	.	TGTGCCATCATCCCTGAGGGGGGGCAAGCGGCTGAAGCTTTCTTT	CAIIPEGGQAAEAFF
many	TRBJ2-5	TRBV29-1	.	TGCAGCGTTGAAGATTTCGGGGAGACCCAGTACTTC	CSVEDFGETQYF
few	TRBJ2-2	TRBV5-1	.	TGCGCCAGCAGCCCCCCCGTTAGCAACACCGGGGAGCTGTTTTTT	CASSPPVSNTGELFF
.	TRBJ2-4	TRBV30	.	TGTGCCTGGAGTGGCGAAAACATTCAGTACTTC	CAWSGENIQYF
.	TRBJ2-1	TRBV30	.	TGTGCCTGGAATCATGGGAGGAGTGAGCAGTTCTTC	CAWNHGRSEQFF
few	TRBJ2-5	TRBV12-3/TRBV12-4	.	TGTGCCAGCAGTCTGGCCAGGGTAGAGACCCAGTACTTC	CASSLARVETQYF
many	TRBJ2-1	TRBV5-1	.	TGCGCCAGCAGCTTTACTCATGAGCAGTTCTTC	CASSFTHEQFF
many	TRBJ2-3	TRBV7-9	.	TGTGCCAGCAGCTTATCTTTTCGACGCACAGATACGCAGTATTTT	CASSLSFRRTDTQYF
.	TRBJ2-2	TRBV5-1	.	TGCGCCAGCAGCTGGGGCCTTGACAGGCTTACCGGGGAGCTGTTTTTT	CASSWGLDRLTGELFF
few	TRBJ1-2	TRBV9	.	TGTGCCAGCAGCTCGGTGGGAGGCTACACCTTC	CASSSVGGYTF
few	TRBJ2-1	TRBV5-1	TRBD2	TGCGCCAGCAGCTTTATAGCGGGAACGTTCGATGAGCAGTTCTTC	CASSFIAGTFDEQFF
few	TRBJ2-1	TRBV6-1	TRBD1	TGTGCCAGCGCTGGACAGGGTTCCTACAATGAGCAGTTCTTC	CASAGQGSYNEQFF
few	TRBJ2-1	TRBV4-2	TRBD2	TGTGCCAGCAGCCAACATCCTAGCGGGAAGCTTAATGAGCAGTTCTTC	CASSQHPSGKLNEQFF
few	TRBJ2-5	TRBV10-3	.	TGTGCCACCACATCGAGCCACAAAGAGACCCAGTACTTC	CATTSSHKETQYF
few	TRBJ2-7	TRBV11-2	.	TGTGCCAGCAGTTCTATAGCGCGATTGGGATACGAGCAGTACTTC	CASSSIARLGYEQYF
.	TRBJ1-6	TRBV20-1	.	TGCAGTGCTTATGCCGGGACCGTATCCTCACCCCTCCACTTT	CSAYAGTVSSPLHF
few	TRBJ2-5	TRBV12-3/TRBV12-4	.	TGTGCCAGCTCGCAGGCTGGCGTGAAGACCCAGTACTTC	CASSQAGVKTQYF
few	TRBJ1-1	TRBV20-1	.	TGCAGTGCTAGAGCCGGGACAAAGAACACTGAAGCTTTCTTT	CSARAGTKNTEAFF
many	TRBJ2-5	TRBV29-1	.	TGCAGCGTTGAAGATCACAGCCTAATGGGAGAGACCCAGTACTTC	CSVEDHSLMGETQYF
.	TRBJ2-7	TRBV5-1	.	TGCGCCAGCAGCGCCAGACAGGACTCCTACGAGCAGTACTTC	CASSARQDSYEQYF
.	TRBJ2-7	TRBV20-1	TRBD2	TGCAGTGCTAGAGATGGCGGGAGGGTCTACGAGCAGTACTTC	CSARDGGRVYEQYF
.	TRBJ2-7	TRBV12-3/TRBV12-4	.	TGTGCCAGCAGTTTAGGGCGAGGAGGGATCGAGCAGTACTTC	CASSLGRGGIEQYF
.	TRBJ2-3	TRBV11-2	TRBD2	TGTGCCAGCAGCTTAACGACTAGCGGGAATCAGCAGTATTTT	CASSLTTSGNQQYF
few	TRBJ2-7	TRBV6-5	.	TGTGCCAGCTCATTAAAGGGTCCTTACGAGCAGTACTTC	CASSLKGPYEQYF
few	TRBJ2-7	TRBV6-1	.	TGTGCCAGCAGACCCGGCGGCCAGATCTACGAGCAGTACTTC	CASRPGGQIYEQYF
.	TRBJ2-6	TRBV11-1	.	TGTGCCAGCAGCTTAGTTGGTAGCTCGAGTAGCTCTGGGGCCAACGTCCTGACTTTC	CASSLVGSSSSSGANVLTF
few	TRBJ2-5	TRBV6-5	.	TGTGCCAGCAGTTACCCTGCACGGGACCCCCAAGAGACCCAGTACTTC	CASSYPARDPQETQYF